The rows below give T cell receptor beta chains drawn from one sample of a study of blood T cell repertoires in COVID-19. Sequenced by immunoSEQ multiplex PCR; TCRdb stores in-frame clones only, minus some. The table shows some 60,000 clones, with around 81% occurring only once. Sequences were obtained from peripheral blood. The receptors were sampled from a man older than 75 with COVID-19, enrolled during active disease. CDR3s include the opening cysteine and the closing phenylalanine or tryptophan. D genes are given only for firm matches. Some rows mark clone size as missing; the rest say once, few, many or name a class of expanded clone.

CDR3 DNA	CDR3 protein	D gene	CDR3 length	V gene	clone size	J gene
TGTGCCATCAGTGGACAGGTCCACTCTGGAAACACCATATATTTT	CAISGQVHSGNTIYF	-	15	TRBV10-3	-	TRBJ1-3
TGTGCCAGCGAACCTATTGGAGGGGGCAATCAGCCCCAGCATTTT	CASEPIGGGNQPQHF	-	15	TRBV7-9	-	TRBJ1-5
TGTGCCACCAGGCATGGGACAGCGAACACCGGGGAGCTGTTTTTT	CATRHGTANTGELFF	TRBD1	15	TRBV24-1	-	TRBJ2-2
TGTGCCAGTGCGGGACAGGGTCCCTCTGGGGCCAACGTCCTGACTTTC	CASAGQGPSGANVLTF	TRBD1	16	TRBV19	-	TRBJ2-6
TGTGCCAGCAGTTACGGAGGGGCCGGGACTAGCATCTATGAGCAGTTCTTC	CASSYGGAGTSIYEQFF	TRBD2	17	TRBV6-2/TRBV6-3	-	TRBJ2-1
TGTGCCAGCAGCCCCCCGTGGGGCCCGGGGAACACTGAAGCTTTCTTT	CASSPPWGPGNTEAFF	-	16	TRBV7-9	few	TRBJ1-1
TGTGCCAGCAGCCCCCGGGGAGTCCCGGATACGCAGTATTTT	CASSPRGVPDTQYF	-	14	TRBV3-1/TRBV3-2	-	TRBJ2-3
TGTGCCTGGAGGGCAGGCTTAACGGAAGGCTATGGCTACACCTTC	CAWRAGLTEGYGYTF	-	15	TRBV30	-	TRBJ1-2
TGTGCCAGCAGCTTCACAGGGGGTGGCACTGAAGCTTTCTTT	CASSFTGGGTEAFF	TRBD1	14	TRBV7-9	few	TRBJ1-1
TGTGCCAGCAGCTTAGCCCGGGACAGGGGATTTACTGAAGCTTTCTTT	CASSLARDRGFTEAFF	TRBD1	16	TRBV7-9	-	TRBJ1-1
TGTGCCACCGGGCAGGGGAAAGGAAACACCATATATTTT	CATGQGKGNTIYF	-	13	TRBV6-5	-	TRBJ1-3
TGTGCCAGCAGCCAAGACTTTTCGCTCGGCTCCTATAATTCACCCCTCCACTTT	CASSQDFSLGSYNSPLHF	-	18	TRBV3-1/TRBV3-2	few	TRBJ1-6
TGTGCCAGCAGTTCCCGGGACAACACAGATACGCAGTATTTT	CASSSRDNTDTQYF	-	14	TRBV27	-	TRBJ2-3
TGTGCCAGCAGTCCCACAGGGGGGGATAGCAATCAGCCCCAGCATTTT	CASSPTGGDSNQPQHF	TRBD1	16	TRBV27	-	TRBJ1-5
TGTGCCAGCAGCTTGGGACAGGGGGCATTCGGTAACTATGGCTACACCTTC	CASSLGQGAFGNYGYTF	TRBD1	17	TRBV7-2	few	TRBJ1-2
TGTGCCAGCAGCCCGACAGGGGGCTGGGCCGACAATGAGCAGTTCTTC	CASSPTGGWADNEQFF	TRBD1	16	TRBV7-7	-	TRBJ2-1
TGCAGCGTTGAAGAAGGGGTGAACTATGGCTACACCTTC	CSVEEGVNYGYTF	-	13	TRBV29-1	-	TRBJ1-2
TGCGCCAGCAGCTTAGGACAGGGGAAAAACATTCAGTACTTC	CASSLGQGKNIQYF	TRBD1	14	TRBV5-1	-	TRBJ2-4
TGTGCCAGCAGCCCTAGCGGGGGCGGGTCCAATGAGCAGTTCTTC	CASSPSGGGSNEQFF	TRBD2	15	TRBV7-3	-	TRBJ2-1
TGCGCCAGCAGCCTAAGGGGAGGGAAAGGGACCGGGGAGCTGTTTTTT	CASSLRGGKGTGELFF	TRBD2	16	TRBV5-1	-	TRBJ2-2
TGCGCCAGCAGCTTCCTCCGGGACAGGGCCCCGAGCTCCTACGAGCAGTACTTC	CASSFLRDRAPSSYEQYF	TRBD1	18	TRBV5-1	-	TRBJ2-7
TGTGCTAGTGCCCGATCCGGGACAGGGGGACAAAACTATGGCTACACCTTC	CASARSGTGGQNYGYTF	TRBD1	17	TRBV12-5	-	TRBJ1-2
TGTGCCAGCTCCGAGAGCACAGATACGCAGTATTTT	CASSESTDTQYF	-	12	TRBV12-3/TRBV12-4	-	TRBJ2-3
TGTGCCAGCAGCGATCTAGCGGGGGAAGAGACCCAGTACTTC	CASSDLAGEETQYF	TRBD2	14	TRBV9	-	TRBJ2-5
TGTGCCAGCAGCCCCGACAGGGGGCGCGGCGAGCAGTACTTC	CASSPDRGRGEQYF	TRBD1	14	TRBV27	-	TRBJ2-7
TGCAGCGTGGCCGGGACAGGGGATAGCAATCAGCCCCAGCATTTT	CSVAGTGDSNQPQHF	TRBD1	15	TRBV29-1	-	TRBJ1-5
TGTGCCAGTAGTAGCAGGGACAGGGCTGGGGGCTACACCTTC	CASSSRDRAGGYTF	TRBD1	14	TRBV19	-	TRBJ1-2
TGTGCCAGCAGCCGAAGGGGTGGGGACAGGATCTATGGCTACACCTTC	CASSRRGGDRIYGYTF	TRBD1	16	TRBV14	-	TRBJ1-2
TGTGCCATCTGGGCCTCTGGGGCCAACGTCCTGACTTTC	CAIWASGANVLTF	-	13	TRBV10-3	-	TRBJ2-6
TGTGCCAGCAGCTTGAACAGGGTTAGGGCTGAAGCTTTCTTT	CASSLNRVRAEAFF	-	14	TRBV11-2	-	TRBJ1-1
TGTGCCAGCAGCTCGACAGGGCTGAGCAATCAGCCCCAGCATTTT	CASSSTGLSNQPQHF	TRBD1	15	TRBV7-2	-	TRBJ1-5
TGCGCCAGCAGCTTCGGACTAGCGGGGGCATACAATGAGCAGTTCTTC	CASSFGLAGAYNEQFF	TRBD2	16	TRBV5-1	few	TRBJ2-1
TGTGCCAGCAGCCGGAAGGGGGACACTGAAGCTTTCTTT	CASSRKGDTEAFF	-	13	TRBV9	-	TRBJ1-1
TGTGCCAGCAGTCCCTTCAGGGGCAATCAGCCCCAGCATTTT	CASSPFRGNQPQHF	-	14	TRBV28	-	TRBJ1-5
TGTGCCACCAGTGCCGCGGGACAGCTAGCTAACTATGGCTACACCTTC	CATSAAGQLANYGYTF	TRBD1	16	TRBV24-1	-	TRBJ1-2
TGTGCCAGCAGTTTCGTCCCGGACATCTCAGGCACTGAAGCTTTCTTT	CASSFVPDISGTEAFF	-	16	TRBV28	many	TRBJ1-1
TGTGCCAGCAGCCCCGGACAGCTTAACTATGGCTACACCTTC	CASSPGQLNYGYTF	-	14	TRBV27	once	TRBJ1-2
TGCGCCAGCAGAACACAGGGGGCCGAAGCTTTCTTT	CASRTQGAEAFF	TRBD1	12	TRBV23-1	once	TRBJ1-1
TGTGCCATCAGACCGGGACAGGGAACCTACGAGCAGTACTTC	CAIRPGQGTYEQYF	TRBD1	14	TRBV28	-	TRBJ2-7
TGTGCCAGCAGTTTGGGGCTGGGGAGGCCTGAAGCTTTCTTT	CASSLGLGRPEAFF	-	14	TRBV28	-	TRBJ1-1
TGTGCCAGCAGTTCGGGAGAAAAACTGTTTTTT	CASSSGEKLFF	-	11	TRBV6-5	-	TRBJ1-4
TGTGCCAGCAGCCCACGGGGGGGGCGCACTCACTACGAGCAGTACTTC	CASSPRGGRTHYEQYF	TRBD2	16	TRBV7-2	-	TRBJ2-7
TGTGCCACCAGTGACCCTGCAGCGGGAGAGTACAATGAGCAGTTCTTC	CATSDPAAGEYNEQFF	TRBD2	16	TRBV24-1	few	TRBJ2-1
TGTGCCAGCAGTGAAGCGGGGGGCTACAATGAGCAGTTCTTC	CASSEAGGYNEQFF	-	14	TRBV6-1	-	TRBJ2-1
TGTGCCAGCAGGGGCGGAGGGTCCCACGAGCAGTACTTC	CASRGGGSHEQYF	-	13	TRBV27	once	TRBJ2-7
TGTGCCAGTTCTTCAGCGGGGGGGGTCTACAATGAGCAGTTCTTC	CASSSAGGVYNEQFF	TRBD2	15	TRBV19	once	TRBJ2-1
TGTGCCAGCAGTTTCCGGACAGGCCCCGTCTCTGGGGCCAACGTCCTGACTTTC	CASSFRTGPVSGANVLTF	TRBD1	18	TRBV28	-	TRBJ2-6
TGCAGCGTCGGACAGGGAAACGCTAACTATGGCTACACCTTC	CSVGQGNANYGYTF	TRBD1	14	TRBV29-1	-	TRBJ1-2
TGTGCCAGCAGCCAATCTTTGAACACTGAAGCTTTCTTT	CASSQSLNTEAFF	-	13	TRBV14	-	TRBJ1-1
TGTGCCAGCCAAGCTAGGGAGATCTATGGCTACACCTTC	CASQAREIYGYTF	-	13	TRBV6-5	-	TRBJ1-2
TGTGCCAGCAGCGCGGGGGTAGGGGCCAACGTCCTGACTTTC	CASSAGVGANVLTF	TRBD2	14	TRBV7-2	once	TRBJ2-6
TGTGCCAGCAGCTTAAGAAGGGGGGGGACTGAAGCTTTCTTT	CASSLRRGGTEAFF	-	14	TRBV11-2	once	TRBJ1-1
TGTGCCACCAGCAGAGATGTTCTAGCGGGGGGCCCTATAGAGACCCAGTACTTC	CATSRDVLAGGPIETQYF	TRBD2	18	TRBV15	-	TRBJ2-5
TGTGCCAGCAGTTTGTCCGGGACAGGGGGCAAAGGCTACACCTTC	CASSLSGTGGKGYTF	TRBD1	15	TRBV27	-	TRBJ1-2
TGTGCCAGCAGCTTAGGGGCGGGAAGTTTCACAGATACGCAGTATTTT	CASSLGAGSFTDTQYF	-	16	TRBV13	-	TRBJ2-3
TGTGCCAGTTCCCCGACAGTTAGGAACACTGAAGCTTTCTTT	CASSPTVRNTEAFF	-	14	TRBV9	-	TRBJ1-1